The clone carrying this T cell receptor beta chain was counted many times. This record comes from a study of low-dose radiotherapy and immunotherapy resistance in tumors. Study context: Patients' oral aspirin dose was 300 mg daily across four cycles from cycle 1 day 1.

The CDR3 is made up of 13 amino acids. Per the germline V gene, CDR1 is DFQATT and CDR2 is SNEGSKA (reference sequence). V was clipped by 2 bases and J by 3 bases; unmatched bases: 2. Documented time point: before trial treatment. Covering alpha and beta chains, TRAV- and TRBV-specific primers were used for the first-strand cDNA. The authors ran 15 to 20 PCR cycles to amplify TCRs with a constant-region primer and V-primer adapter. TCRdb recomputed calls from the reads with MiXCR, one row per CDR3 protein. The sample consists of some 88,000 distinct CDR3 sequences, more than 8% of them appearing once.

This clonotype was sampled from a male donor with prostate cancer. The rearrangement joins TRBV20-1 to TRBJ2-7, with 9 bases lining up with TRBD2. The starting material was PBMCs, obtained before treatment. The CDR3 region has the DNA TGCAGTGCTAGACTTAGCGGGAGCTACGAGCAGTACTTC. Its protein is CSARLSGSYEQYF.